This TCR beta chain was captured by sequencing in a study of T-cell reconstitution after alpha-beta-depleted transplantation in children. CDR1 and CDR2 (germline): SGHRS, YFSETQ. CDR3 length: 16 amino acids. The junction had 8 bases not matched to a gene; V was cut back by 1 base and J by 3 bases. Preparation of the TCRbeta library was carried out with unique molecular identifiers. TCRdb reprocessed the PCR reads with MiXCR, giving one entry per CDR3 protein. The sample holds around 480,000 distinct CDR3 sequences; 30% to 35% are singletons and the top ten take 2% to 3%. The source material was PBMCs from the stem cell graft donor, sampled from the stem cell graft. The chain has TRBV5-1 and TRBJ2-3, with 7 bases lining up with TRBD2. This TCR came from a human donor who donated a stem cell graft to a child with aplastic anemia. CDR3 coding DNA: TGCGCCAGCAGCTTGCCGGCGGGAGAATGGACAGATACGCAGTATTTT. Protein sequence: CASSLPAGEWTDTQYF.